The clone carrying this TCR beta chain was picked up one time. Antigen specificity is unknown. The sample has other DNA sequences that encode this CDR3 too. These data belong to a study of shared clonotypes between healthy human individuals. For the study at large: Every donor yielded three CD4 naive, three CD4 memory, two CD8 naive and one CD8 memory plate. Whole-study results and caveats: Sequencing of the sorted subsets was shown by rarefaction to be incomplete despite large depth.

Sorted subsets were amplified in replicate PCRs using around 220 ng DNA, around 30,000 T cell genomes. This table comes from immunoSEQ multiplex PCR, and its TCRdb copy is limited to in-frame clones, with some not included. The table includes about 680,000 clones, about 90% detected once. CD45RO-negative, CCR7-positively selected cells formed the naive CD8 fraction, excluding terminally differentiated effector memory CD45RA+ cells. The CDR3 consists of 13 residues. The trim removed 2 bases at V and 6 bases at J, leaving 0 bases unmatched. The germline gives CDR1 LNHDA, CDR2 SQIVND (reference sequence).

Sequenced input: naive CD8+ T cells sorted from blood. This clonotype was sampled from a man between 25 and 39 years old in good health. The chain couples TRBV19 to TRBJ2-1, with 8 bases lining up with TRBD2. The CDR3 nucleotides are TGTGCCAGTAGTATAAGCGGGAGCAATGAGCAGTTCTTC. Translation: CASSISGSNEQFF.